Sequencing of this TCR beta chain was carried out in a study of blood T cell repertoires in COVID-19 (TCRdb year 2020). Background for the entire study: Samples from collaborators originated in the United States, Italy and Spain and spanned both the acute and convalescent phases of COVID-19. Subjects who had been exposed to COVID-19, were actively infected with it, or had recovered from it provided the deeply sampled blood TCRbeta repertoires that made up the dataset. Where HLA class I and class II types were available, the types were taken from metadata supplied by the sample provider, not from assay-based typing. A de-identified subject ID, COVID-19 status, age in years and sex were almost always included in the sample metadata. A freely available public database, intended as a resource for researchers studying the immune response to SARS-CoV-2, is where the repertoires were released. The samples were drawn from two sources: the first 160 participants of the ongoing ImmuneRACE study, and 1,000 to 1,500 subjects contributed by 6 global collaborators. The prospective study material was composed of cDNA or gDNA derived from T cells, B-cell-depleted T cells, or PBMCs. What the research found in general, with its limitations: The quantity of clinical and demographic metadata differed by source and by participant and was supplied without curation.

In the case of this clone: No antigen is known for it. No much larger clone is present one base from it, and per-base qualities are unavailable.

TCRbeta CDR3 regions were amplified from genomic DNA using the immunoSEQ Assay, a bias-controlled multiplex PCR. As for how the authors treated the data: Within the assay, amplification of reference gene primers was used to estimate how many nucleated cells each sample contained. To quantify the absolute abundance of each unique TCRbeta CDR3 rearrangement, sequence reads were collapsed and filtered. Productive Simpson clonality was computed per sample as the square root of Simpson's diversity index over productive rearrangements. As stored in TCRdb, this immuneACCESS dataset retains in-frame rearrangements with V and J assigned. A fraction of the clones does not appear; measured against another copy, unresolved V genes explain less than half of the discrepancy, and the remainder lacks a known reason. D and trimming were read from the DNA, whereas the V and J calls and clone size are those reported in that table. The sample table lists 75,000 to 100,000 clones, over 80% of them with a count of one. The ten largest clones take up roughly 28% of the sample.

CDR1 and CDR2 are drawn from the germline V gene (reference sequence): MNHEY, SMNVEV. The CDR3 runs 12 amino acids, cysteine and phenylalanine included. Left in the record is the CDR3 DNA by itself, 36 bases read in frame from the first base. V drops 2 bases and J drops 7 bases, leaving 5 bases in between. Each collaborating institution followed its own protocols to collect whole blood in K2EDTA tubes. For TCRbeta analysis, collaborators shipped samples as frozen whole blood, isolated PBMCs, or DNA extracted from either of those sample types. The rearrangement joined TRBV27 to TRBJ2-2; the D region possibly corresponds to TRBD1 (5 bases align). Material for sequencing was peripheral blood. This receptor was identified in an elderly woman with acute or convalescent COVID-19. The CDR3 in this case is CASSLQGGELFF. The DNA sequence reads TGTGCCAGCAGTTTACAGGGCGGGGAGCTGTTTTTT.